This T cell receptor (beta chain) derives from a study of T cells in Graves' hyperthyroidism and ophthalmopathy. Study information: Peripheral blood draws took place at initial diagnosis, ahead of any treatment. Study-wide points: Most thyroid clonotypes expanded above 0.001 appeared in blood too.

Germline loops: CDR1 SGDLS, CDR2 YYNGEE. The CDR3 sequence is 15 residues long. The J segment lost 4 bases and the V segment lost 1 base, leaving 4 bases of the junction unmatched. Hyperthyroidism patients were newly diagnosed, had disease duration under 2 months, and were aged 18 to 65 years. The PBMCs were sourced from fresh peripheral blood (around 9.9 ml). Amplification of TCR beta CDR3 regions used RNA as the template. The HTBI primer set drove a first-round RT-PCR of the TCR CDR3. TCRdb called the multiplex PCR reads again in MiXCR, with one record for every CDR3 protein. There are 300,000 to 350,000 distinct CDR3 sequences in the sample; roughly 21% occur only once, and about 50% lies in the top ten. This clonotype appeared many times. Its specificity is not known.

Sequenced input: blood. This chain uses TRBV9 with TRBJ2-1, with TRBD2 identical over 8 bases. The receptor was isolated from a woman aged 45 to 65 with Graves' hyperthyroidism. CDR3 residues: CASSVSGLAYNEQFF. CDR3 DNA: TGTGCCAGCAGCGTAAGCGGACTAGCATACAATGAGCAGTTCTTC.